The 28 T cell receptor beta chains listed next were all sequenced from one sample in a study of neurological immune-mediated disorders. TCRdb reprocessed the 5' RACE reads via MiXCR and lists one record per CDR3 protein. This repertoire shows about 120,000 distinct CDR3 sequences, about 3.4% found once; its top ten account for 1% to 1.5%. Sequences were obtained from PBMCs. These receptors all come from a young woman with multiple sclerosis.

This clonotype was detected ten times or more. The chain joins TRBV27 to TRBJ2-2; D is ambiguous. Germline V lookup: CDR1 MNHEY, CDR2 SMNVEV (reference sequence). Trimming stripped 3 bases from V and 11 bases from J, with 10 bases between. The CDR3 spans 12 residues. In DNA, the CDR3 is TGTGCCAGCAGTTTCCCCTTCGGAGAGCTGTTTTTT. The encoded protein is CASSFPFGELFF.

This clonotype was seen at least ten times. The chain recombines TRBV29-1 with TRBJ1-1, with unresolved D. Between the trimmed V and J ends, which lost 4 bases and 2 bases, there was a span of 8 bases. CDR1 and CDR2 from the germline V gene are SQVTM and ANQGSEA. The CDR3 runs to 12 residues. The DNA of the CDR3 is TGCAGCGTTGTTAGTTTAAACACTGAAGCTTTCTTT. Translated, it gives CSVVSLNTEAFF.

This clonotype was seen ten or more times. The V gene is TRBV7-6, the J gene TRBJ2-7, with 11 nucleotides matching TRBD2. Germline assignment: CDR1 SGHVS and CDR2 FNYEAQ. J was trimmed by 2 bases and V by 5 bases; bases with no gene match: 8. The CDR3 is 16 amino acids. For the CDR3, the DNA is TGTGCCAGCAGCGCAACTAGCGGGAGTCCCCCCTACGAGCAGTACTTC. Translating gives CASSATSGSPPYEQYF.

In regard to this clonotype: A read error may explain this, as a much larger clone is one base away. The chain recombines TRBV5-4 with TRBJ2-1; D is unresolved. Germline lookup yields CDR1 SGHNT and CDR2 YYREEE (reference sequence). The CDR3 loop spans 14 amino acids. The germline V and J ends were trimmed by 1 base and 9 bases, with 14 bases remaining between them. The CDR3 DNA sequence: TGTGCCAGCAGCTTGTTAACGCGTGACGGTGAGCAGTTCTTC. Protein product: CASSLLTRDGEQFF.

In its sample, this clonotype was seen many times. The gene calls are TRBV5-1 and TRBJ2-1, with TRBD2 matching 9 bases. The CDR3 loop spans 15 amino acids. Germline CDR1 and CDR2: SGHRS and YFSETQ. Trimming removed 4 bases from V and 5 bases from J; junction bases left unmatched: 7. DNA for the CDR3: TGCGCCAGCAGCCTCGGACTAGCGAAAAACAATGAGCAGTTCTTC. It yields the protein CASSLGLAKNNEQFF. Full variable domain (missing parts from reference TRBV5-1 and TRBJ2-1): KAGVTQTPRYLIKTRGQQVTLSCSPISGHRSVSWYQQTPGQGLQFLFEYFSETQRNKGNFPGRFSGRQFSNSRSEMNVSTLELGDSALYLCASSLGLAKNNEQFFGPGTRLTVL.

This clonotype was recorded at least ten times. The chain joins TRBV9 to TRBJ2-2, with D possibly being TRBD1 (7 bases). Germline-derived CDR1 and CDR2 are SGDLS and YYNGEE. The CDR3 is 16 amino acids. V dropped 4 bases and J dropped 3 bases, with 16 bases sitting between them. The CDR3 DNA follows: TGTGCCAGCAGCACGAGGGGGGACAGCCACACCGGGGAGCTGTTTTTT. Translated: CASSTRGDSHTGELFF.

V usage is TRBV10-3 and J usage is TRBJ2-3; possibly TRBD1 for D (5 bases). Deletions cut 0 bases from V and 5 bases from J, with 9 bases between. The germline gives CDR1 ENHRY, CDR2 SYGVKD. The CDR3 is 14 residues long. As DNA, the CDR3 is TGTGCCATCAGTGAGTCTGGGGCCCTAGATACGCAGTATTTT. Residues: CAISESGALDTQYF.

This clonotype was observed at least ten times. V gene TRBV7-6 combines with J gene TRBJ2-3, with TRBD2 identical over 9 bases. The CDR3 totals 16 residues. The V gene's germline CDR1 is SGHVS and CDR2 FNYEAQ. Germline trimming cut 1 base from V and 6 bases from J; bases unmatched to any gene: 8. CDR3 sequence reads: CASSLGGGRALDTQYF. CDR3 sequence (DNA): TGTGCCAGCAGCTTAGGAGGCGGGAGGGCCTTGGATACGCAGTATTTT. The variable domain in full, completed from reference TRBV7-6 and TRBJ2-3, reads GAGVSQSPRYKVTKRGQDVALRCDPISGHVSLYWYRQALGQGPEFLTYFNYEAQQDKSGLPNDRFSAERPEGSISTLTIQRTEQRDSAMYRCASSLGGGRALDTQYFGPGTRLTVL.

This clonotype was counted ten times or more. The chain links TRBV6-5 to TRBJ1-1; 10 bases line up with TRBD1. The CDR3 covers 14 residues. J gave up 6 bases and V 5 bases, and 6 bases lay outside the gene matches. In germline, CDR1 is MNHEY, CDR2 SVGAGI. CDR3 amino acids: CASSQYGQGAEAFF. The DNA of the CDR3 is TGTGCCAGCAGTCAGTACGGACAGGGGGCTGAAGCTTTCTTT.

This clonotype was seen repeatedly, ten times or more. The rearrangement links TRBV5-1 to TRBJ2-5; D is uncertain. V lost 0 bases to trimming and J lost 5 bases, with 8 bases between them. Germline V lookup: CDR1 SGHRS, CDR2 YFSETQ. The CDR3 consists of 13 residues. CDR3 protein: CASSLGVGETQYF. CDR3 DNA: TGCGCCAGCAGCTTGGGTGTCGGCGAGACCCAGTACTTC.

In its sample, this clonotype was seen many times. V and J are TRBV7-2 and TRBJ2-7; D is ambiguous. V was shortened by 4 bases and J by 5 bases, with 6 bases between the two germline ends. Germline V lookup: CDR1 SGHTA, CDR2 FQGNSA. The CDR3 covers 11 residues. The CDR3 region is CASSYSHEQYF. The CDR3 region has the DNA TGTGCCAGCAGCTATTCCCACGAGCAGTACTTC.

This clonotype was observed a few times. This chain uses TRBV20-1 with TRBJ1-1; D is unclear. CDR1 and CDR2 from the germline V gene are DFQATT and SNEGSKA (reference sequence). There are 13 residues in the CDR3. Trimming left V 6 bases short and J 7 bases short, with 18 bases between. DNA of the CDR3: TGCAGTGCCCCCACGACGTCGGGGATTGAAGCTTTCTTT. Amino acid sequence: CSAPTTSGIEAFF.

This clonotype was seen repeatedly, ten times or more. V and J are TRBV6-6 and TRBJ1-2; D not certain. V shed 6 bases and J shed 3 bases, with 14 bases lying between them. This CDR3 is built from 14 residues. Germline CDR1 and CDR2: MNHNY and SVGAGI (reference sequence). CDR3 coding DNA: TGTGCCAGCAGCCATGGGCAGGAGGACTATGGCTACACCTTC. This codes for CASSHGQEDYGYTF.

This clonotype was seen repeatedly, ten times or more. The rearrangement links TRBV20-1 to TRBJ2-1, with TRBD2 identical over 8 bases. This CDR3 spans 15 amino acids. Trimming at V came to 0 bases and at J to 0 bases, leaving 1 base not matched to a gene. Per germline, CDR1 DFQATT and CDR2 SNEGSKA (reference sequence). Written as DNA, the CDR3 is TGCAGTGCTAGAGATGGGACTAGCTCCTACAATGAGCAGTTCTTC. Residues: CSARDGTSSYNEQFF.

This clonotype was seen many times. This chain joins TRBV4-1 and TRBJ2-4; D is undetermined. This CDR3 has 16 amino acids. Germline CDR1 MGHRA, CDR2 YSYEKL. The germline V and J ends were trimmed by 1 base and 8 bases, with 18 bases remaining between them. The CDR3 DNA follows: TGCGCCAGCAGCCAAGCCGACTTCGCCTACGAGGACATTCAGTACTTC. Its translation: CASSQADFAYEDIQYF.

This clonotype was picked up many times. This chain uses TRBV6-6 with TRBJ1-2; D gene unclear. The germline CDR1 and CDR2 sequences are MNHNY and SVGAGI (reference sequence). The length of the CDR3 is 14 residues. V lost 4 bases, J lost 2 bases, and 11 bases lay in between. The CDR3 DNA sequence: TGTGCCAGCAGTTCCTCATCCCCAAACTATGGCTACACCTTC. Protein: CASSSSSPNYGYTF.

This clonotype appeared many times. Compared with germline, one end of the junction differs, possibly owing to a read error. V usage is TRBV7-2 and J usage is TRBJ2-2; 11 bases map to TRBD2. Germline assignment: CDR1 SGHTA and CDR2 FQGNSA. CDR3 length: 16 amino acids. The CDR3 nucleotides are TGTGCCAGCAGATTAGCGGGGGGGCGGAGCACCGGGGAGCTGTTTTTT. This translates into CASRLAGGRSTGELFF.

The rearrangement links TRBV3-1 to TRBJ2-2; TRBD2 agrees at 11 bases. V gave up 2 bases and J gave up 4 bases; unmatched junction bases: 6. This CDR3 region has 17 residues. The germline V gene has CDR1 LGHDT and CDR2 YNNKEL (reference sequence). DNA for the CDR3: TGTGCCAGCAGCCAACGGGTAGCGGGAGGGAGCACCGGGGAGCTGTTTTTT. Amino acids: CASSQRVAGGSTGELFF.

This clonotype was counted at least ten times. This chain connects TRBV5-1 to TRBJ2-1, with TRBD2 identical over 10 bases. Germline CDR1 reads SGHRS; CDR2 reads YFSETQ. The CDR3 is 15 amino acids. The trim removed 0 bases at V and 10 bases at J, leaving 7 bases unmatched. Here the CDR3 reads CASSLGSGGINEQFF. CDR3 DNA sequence: TGCGCCAGCAGCTTGGGTAGCGGGGGGATAAACGAGCAGTTCTTC. The full variable domain, its missing parts supplied by reference TRBV5-1 and TRBJ2-1, is KAGVTQTPRYLIKTRGQQVTLSCSPISGHRSVSWYQQTPGQGLQFLFEYFSETQRNKGNFPGRFSGRQFSNSRSEMNVSTLELGDSALYLCASSLGSGGINEQFFGPGTRLTVL.

This clonotype was counted many times. The CDR3 coding sequence is TGTGCCAGTAGTAGGGACAGGGACTACACTGAAGCTTTCTTT. Residues: CASSRDRDYTEAFF. The rearrangement links TRBV19 to TRBJ1-1; 9 bases line up with TRBD1. The CDR3 sequence is 14 residues long. With 4 bases clipped from V and 3 bases from J, the junction kept 3 bases outside the gene matches. CDR1 and CDR2 (germline): LNHDA, SQIVND (reference sequence).

This clonotype was counted ten times or more. This rearrangement joins TRBV28 to TRBJ2-1; 8 bases are shared with TRBD2. CDR1 is MDHEN, CDR2 SYDVKM, per germline. V shed 5 bases and J 1 base; nucleotides not matched to a gene: 4. The CDR3 has 15 amino acids. This chain's CDR3 is CASSPGGLSYNEQFF. The DNA of the CDR3 is TGTGCCAGCAGTCCGGGGGGGCTTTCCTACAATGAGCAGTTCTTC.

There are many counts of this clonotype. The V gene is TRBV20-1, the J gene TRBJ1-1; 11 positions agree with TRBD1. Germline V gene lookup returns CDR1 DFQATT and CDR2 SNEGSKA (reference sequence). This CDR3 spans 15 amino acids. The V segment lost 0 bases and the J segment 4 bases; nucleotides outside the gene matches: 4. CDR3 DNA: TGCAGTGCTAGAGACCCCGGGACAGGGGGCACTGAAGCTTTCTTT. It encodes CSARDPGTGGTEAFF.

The table lists this clonotype with many counts. V and J are TRBV9 and TRBJ2-1, with 10 nucleotides matching TRBD1. The germline V gene encodes CDR1 SGDLS and CDR2 YYNGEE. Unmatched junction bases numbered 4, after V lost 3 bases and J lost 4 bases. This CDR3 is 15 amino acids long. The CDR3 DNA reads TGTGCCAGCAGCGGACAGGGGGCCTTATACAATGAGCAGTTCTTC. This codes for CASSGQGALYNEQFF.

This clonotype was detected many times. The genes are TRBV29-1 and TRBJ2-1; maybe TRBD1 (6 bases). The CDR3 spans 12 residues. Trimming cost V 5 bases and J 7 bases, with 12 bases left between them. Germline lookup yields CDR1 SQVTM and CDR2 ANQGSEA. CDR3 region: CSVLGAMNEQFF. CDR3 sequence (DNA): TGCAGCGTTTTGGGGGCAATGAATGAGCAGTTCTTC.

This clonotype was counted at least ten times. This chain connects TRBV20-1 to TRBJ1-2, with D perhaps TRBD1 (5 bases). V shed 6 bases and J shed 12 bases, with 20 bases lying between them. Germline CDR1 and CDR2: DFQATT and SNEGSKA (reference sequence). There are 12 residues in the CDR3. Written as DNA, the CDR3 is TGCAGTGCCACCAAGGGAGGGGAGGGGAACACCTTC. Translated: CSATKGGEGNTF.

This clonotype was picked up many times. The chain combines TRBV4-1 with TRBJ2-1, with a tentative D call TRBD2 (5 bases). V was cut by 1 base and J by 0 bases, with 13 bases left in between. CDR3 length: 17 residues. Germline V lookup: CDR1 MGHRA, CDR2 YSYEKL. The CDR3 protein is CASSQVWESSSYNEQFF. CDR3 coding DNA: TGCGCCAGCAGCCAAGTTTGGGAGTCGAGCTCCTACAATGAGCAGTTCTTC.

The sample holds many counts of this clonotype. The chain is built from TRBV7-2 and TRBJ1-1; D perhaps matches TRBD1 (5 bases). Germline V gene data show CDR1 as SGHTA and CDR2 as FQGNSA. Trimming pared 1 base from V and 4 bases from J, leaving 7 bases between. This CDR3 region has 13 residues. CDR3 sequence: CASSLVGTTEAFF. CDR3 nucleotide sequence: TGTGCCAGCAGCTTAGTTGGGACCACTGAAGCTTTCTTT. Together with reference TRBV7-2 and TRBJ1-1, the CDR3 gives the full variable domain: GAGVSQSPSNKVTEKGKDVELRCDPISGHTALYWYRQSLGQGLEFLIYFQGNSAPDKSGLPSDRFSAERTGGSVSTLTIQRTQQEDSAVYLCASSLVGTTEAFFGQGTRLTVV.

This clonotype was counted at least ten times. The genes are TRBV20-1 and TRBJ1-1; D possibly corresponds to TRBD1 (5 bases). The germline V and J ends were trimmed by 3 bases and 0 bases, with 11 bases remaining between them. The CDR3 consists of 14 residues. From germline, CDR1 is DFQATT and CDR2 SNEGSKA (reference sequence). CDR3 loop: CSASRGALNTEAFF. The DNA for the CDR3 is TGCAGTGCTAGCCGCGGGGCTCTGAACACTGAAGCTTTCTTT.